The 7 T cell receptor beta chains presented below share a single source sample, sequenced in a study of blood T cell repertoires in COVID-19. Using immunoSEQ multiplex PCR, the repertoire was profiled, and TCRdb retains in-frame clones only, with some absent. The table lists 130,000 to 150,000 clones, around 90% of them singletons. Source material: peripheral blood. Receptor source: a man between 65 and 79 years old with acute or convalescent COVID-19.

This chain uses TRBV19 with TRBJ2-1, with 14 bases that match TRBD2. The CDR3 covers 20 residues. V lost 6 bases and J lost 4; bases outside the gene matches: 17. CDR1 and CDR2 (germline): LNHDA, SQIVND (reference sequence). The CDR3 here is CASRPKAGTSGSIKYNEQFF. The DNA for the CDR3 is TGTGCCAGTAGGCCAAAGGCCGGGACTAGCGGGAGTATCAAGTACAATGAGCAGTTCTTC.

The chain has TRBV5-8 and TRBJ2-6; TRBD1 might be the D (6 bases). Trimming cost V 3 bases and J 4 bases, with 11 bases left between them. The CDR3 runs to 15 residues. Germline values: CDR1 SGHTS, CDR2 YDEGEE. CDR3 residues: CASSYQGSGANVLTF. The DNA for the CDR3 is TGTGCCAGCAGCTATCAGGGGTCGGGGGCCAACGTCCTGACTTTC.

The V gene is TRBV5-1, the J gene TRBJ1-1; no clear D. Germline V gene sequence: CDR1 SGHRS, CDR2 YFSETQ. The CDR3 is made up of 13 amino acids. The germline V and J ends were trimmed by 2 bases and 5 bases, with 10 bases remaining between them. The chain's CDR3 is CASSFTGRTEAFF. The CDR3 DNA is TGCGCCAGCAGCTTCACGGGAAGAACTGAAGCTTTCTTT.

This chain connects TRBV19 to TRBJ2-5; 11 nucleotides line up with TRBD2. Germline trimming cut 5 bases from V and 5 bases from J; bases unmatched to any gene: 10. The CDR3 is 16 residues long. The germline V gene has CDR1 LNHDA and CDR2 SQIVND (reference sequence). The CDR3 loop reads CASSPRGSGGVETQYF. CDR3 coding DNA: TGTGCCAGTAGTCCTCGTGGTAGCGGGGGGGTGGAGACCCAGTACTTC.

The V call is TRBV28, the J call TRBJ1-5; TRBD1 matches 9 bases. Germline V CDR1 and CDR2: MDHEN, SYDVKM. With V trimmed by 2 bases and J by 4 bases, 3 bases remained unmatched. CDR3 length equals 15 residues. The CDR3 DNA reads as TGTGCCAGCAGTTTACCCGGACAGGGGAATCAGCCCCAGCATTTT. Residues: CASSLPGQGNQPQHF.

The V call is TRBV11-2, the J call TRBJ2-7, with 12 bases matching TRBD1. CDR1 and CDR2 (germline): SGHAT, FQNNGV. The CDR3 totals 15 residues. Losses at the gene ends were 2 bases for V and 6 bases for J; bases not matched to a gene: 5. For the CDR3, the DNA is TGTGCCAGCAGCTTACGGGGACAGGGGGCTATCGAGCAGTACTTC. It translates to CASSLRGQGAIEQYF.

The rearrangement joins TRBV5-1 to TRBJ2-4; possibly TRBD1 for D (5 bases). Germline V gene lookup returns CDR1 SGHRS and CDR2 YFSETQ. Trimming removed 1 base at V and 8 bases at J, with 25 bases between. The CDR3 spans 18 residues. CDR3 amino acids: CASSLKYGDRVIPDIQYF. The CDR3 nucleotides are TGCGCCAGCAGCTTGAAGTACGGAGACAGAGTCATTCCGGACATTCAGTACTTC.